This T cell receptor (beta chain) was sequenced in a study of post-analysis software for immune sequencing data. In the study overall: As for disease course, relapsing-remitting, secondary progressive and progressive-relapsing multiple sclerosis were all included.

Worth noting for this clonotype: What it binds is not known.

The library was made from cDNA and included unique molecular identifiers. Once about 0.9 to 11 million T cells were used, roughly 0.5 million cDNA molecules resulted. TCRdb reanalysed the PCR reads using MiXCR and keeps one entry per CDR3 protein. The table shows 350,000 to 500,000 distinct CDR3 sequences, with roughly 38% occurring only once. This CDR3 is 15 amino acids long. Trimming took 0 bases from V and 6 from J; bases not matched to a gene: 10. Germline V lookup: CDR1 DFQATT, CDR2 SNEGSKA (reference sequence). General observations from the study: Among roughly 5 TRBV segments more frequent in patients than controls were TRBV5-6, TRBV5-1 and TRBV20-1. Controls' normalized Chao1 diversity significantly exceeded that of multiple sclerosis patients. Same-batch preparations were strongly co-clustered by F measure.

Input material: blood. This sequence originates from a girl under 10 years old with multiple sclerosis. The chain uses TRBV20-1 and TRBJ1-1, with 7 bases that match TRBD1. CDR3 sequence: CSARDTGGGSPEAFF. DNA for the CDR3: TGCAGTGCTAGAGATACAGGAGGGGGCTCCCCTGAAGCTTTCTTT.